The clone carrying this T cell receptor beta chain was detected many times. Antigen unknown. New diagnoses, under 2 months' duration, and ages 18 to 65 characterized the hyperthyroidism patients. Clinical symptoms, serum thyroxine, TRAb, thyroid ultrasound and orbital computed tomography determined diagnosis. Transcripts of RNA were the source for amplifying TCR beta CDR3 regions. The authors performed first-round RT-PCR with HTBI primers and then a second-round multiplex PCR. One entry per CDR3 protein, called by TCRdb with MiXCR from the multiplex PCR reads. The repertoire consists of under 800,000 distinct CDR3 sequences, with about 24% occurring once and the leading ten covering roughly 6.9%. Losses at the gene ends were 4 bases for V and 6 bases for J; bases not matched to a gene: 4. Germline assignment: CDR1 MNHEY and CDR2 SVGAGI. The CDR3 covers 13 residues. These data are taken from a study of Graves' ophthalmopathy and Graves' hyperthyroidism. Overall study results and limits: Most expanded clonotypes from thyroid (those above 0.001 frequency) were also found in blood. Ophthalmopathy progression cases were predicted by the model with 70% to 71% sensitivity and roughly 72% specificity.

Material: peripheral blood. The origin of this receptor is a woman between 18 and 30 years old with stable Graves' hyperthyroidism. Some clones in this sample may be carry-over from other donors' samples. V usage is TRBV6-5 and J usage is TRBJ2-7; TRBD1 aligns across 9 bases. The CDR3 spells CASSFDRGGEQYF. The CDR3 bases are TGTGCCAGCAGTTTCGACAGGGGGGGCGAGCAGTACTTC.